Below are 20 T cell receptor beta chains sequenced from a single sample in a study of cytotoxic CD8 clonotypes in ibrutinib-treated CLL (dated by TCRdb to the early 2020s). The library was built by means of the immunoSEQ multiplex PCR assay. Drawn from immuneACCESS, this table holds only the in-frame rearrangements with V and J called that TCRdb kept. Clones are partly lost; checked studies trace under half to an unresolved V gene and leave the rest unexplained. The sample has some 300,000 clones on record, roughly 85% of them singletons. The ten most abundant clones make up over 6.5% of the sample. Sequencing was performed on PBMCs, taken before ibrutinib treatment. The source of these receptors is a human donor with chronic lymphocytic leukemia.

There are a few counts of this clone. This chain links TRBV19 with TRBJ1-2; tentative D call: TRBD1 (6 bases). Trimming pared 6 bases from V and 4 bases from J, leaving 12 bases between. Germline CDR1 and CDR2: LNHDA and SQIVND (reference sequence). CDR3 length: 13 amino acids. Written as DNA, the CDR3 is TGTGCCAGTAGCACGGACAGCGGCTATGGCTACACCTTC. Translated, it gives CASSTDSGYGYTF.

The chain carries TRBV11-2 and TRBJ2-3, with TRBD2 as a possible D gene (6 bases). The CDR3 contains 15 residues. Germline V lookup: CDR1 SGHAT, CDR2 FQNNGV. Deletions cut 5 bases from V and 0 bases from J, with 12 bases between. The CDR3 nucleotides read TGTGCCAGCAGCCCCCGCGGGATTAGCACAGATACGCAGTATTTT. Protein sequence: CASSPRGISTDTQYF.

The chain has TRBV5-3 and TRBJ2-7; 7 nucleotides match TRBD1. TRBV5-3 is sorted into the ORF group, with uncertain function. Trimming at V came to 0 bases and at J to 3 bases, leaving 3 bases not matched to a gene. The CDR3 length is 14 residues. The CDR3 DNA follows: TGTGCCAGAAGCTTGGCCACAGGGGACTACGAGCAGTACTTC. This codes for CARSLATGDYEQYF.

V and J are TRBV6-5 and TRBJ2-3; possibly TRBD1 for D (6 bases). This CDR3 has 15 residues. Germline V gene data show CDR1 as MNHEY and CDR2 as SVGAGI. With 2 bases removed from V and 2 bases from J, the gap between germline ends came to 11 bases. The CDR3 loop reads CASSYQRTVTDTQYF. The CDR3 nucleotides are TGTGCCAGCAGTTACCAACGGACAGTCACAGATACGCAGTATTTT.

The CDR3 nucleotides are TGTGCCAGCGCAATTTTAGGGGATAGCAATCAGCCCCAGCATTTT. It is translated as CASAILGDSNQPQHF. The J gene is TRBJ1-5, the V gene TRBV6-1, with D possibly being TRBD1 (5 bases). This CDR3 contains 15 residues. V was clipped by 8 bases and J by 0 bases, with 14 bases between them. In germline, CDR1 is MNHNS, CDR2 SASEGT.

The sample holds a few counts of this clone. The CDR3 DNA sequence: TGCAGCGTTGAAGGGGGCACAAACTATGGCTACACCTTC. Protein sequence: CSVEGGTNYGYTF. The J gene is TRBJ1-2, the V gene TRBV29-1; tentative D call: TRBD1 (5 bases). Germline CDR1 reads SQVTM; CDR2 reads ANQGSEA. The V end lost 1 base, the J end lost 2 bases, and 8 bases lay between the germline ends. This CDR3 is built from 13 residues.

The chain is built from TRBV6-1 and TRBJ1-5; D remains unclear. This CDR3 contains 12 residues. Trimming removed 7 bases from V and 0 bases from J, with 4 bases in between. CDR1 MNHNS and CDR2 SASEGT come from the germline V gene. The CDR3 DNA sequence: TGTGCCAGCAAAACTAGCAATCAGCCCCAGCATTTT. Its protein product is CASKTSNQPQHF.

V and J are TRBV30 and TRBJ1-4; D not resolved. Trimming shortened V by 2 bases and J by 8 bases, and 6 bases separated the two germline ends. Germline V gene sequence: CDR1 GTSNPN, CDR2 SVGIG (reference sequence). The CDR3 consists of 11 residues. The CDR3 protein is CAWSPGEKLFF. The CDR3 DNA reads as TGTGCCTGGAGTCCGGGGGAAAAACTGTTTTTT.

The chain employs TRBV30 and TRBJ2-7, with 12 nucleotides matching TRBD1. After removal of 5 bases from V and 6 bases from J, the junction contained 8 bases not matched to a gene. This CDR3 has 14 amino acids. From germline, CDR1 is GTSNPN and CDR2 SVGIG (reference sequence). The DNA for the CDR3 is TGTGCCTGGGGGGGACAGGGGGCGATCGGCGAGCAGTACTTC. Its translation is CAWGGQGAIGEQYF.

This clone came up once. The genes are TRBV5-1 and TRBJ2-7; TRBD2 agrees at 10 bases. The trim removed 2 bases at V and 4 bases at J, leaving 15 bases unmatched. CDR3 length equals 18 residues. CDR1 and CDR2 (germline): SGHRS, YFSETQ. Written as DNA, the CDR3 is TGCGCCAGCAGCTTAGGGGCTAGCGGGAGTTCCAACCTTTACGAGCAGTACTTC. Translated, it gives CASSLGASGSSNLYEQYF.

The V and J genes are TRBV18 and TRBJ1-3, with D perhaps TRBD1 (6 bases). This CDR3 spans 14 amino acids. Per the germline V gene, CDR1 is KGHSH and CDR2 is LQKENI. Deletions cut 1 base from V and 3 bases from J, with 7 bases between. This CDR3 reads CASSPLQGGNTIYF. The CDR3 DNA is TGTGCCAGCTCACCACTACAGGGTGGAAACACCATATATTTT.

Regarding this clone: A read error may produce the germline difference seen at one junction end. V and J are TRBV7-7 and TRBJ2-2; no reliable D call. Per germline, CDR1 SSHAT and CDR2 FNYEAQ (reference sequence). This CDR3 contains 14 residues. Written as DNA, the CDR3 is TGTGCTAGCAGCTTTTCCTTACTATCCGGGGAGCTGTTTTTT. Amino acid sequence: CASSFSLLSGELFF.

This clone has at least ten counts. The CDR3 DNA reads TGTGCCTGGAATGTTGGGAACACTGAAGCTTTCTTT. Translated: CAWNVGNTEAFF. The chain links TRBV30 to TRBJ1-1; D call uncertain. V was shortened by 4 bases and J by 1 base, with 7 bases between the two germline ends. This CDR3 spans 12 amino acids. Germline V gene lookup returns CDR1 GTSNPN and CDR2 SVGIG (reference sequence). Filled out from reference TRBV30 and TRBJ1-1, the complete variable domain reads SQTIHQWPATLVQPVGSPLSLECTVEGTSNPNLYWYRQAAGRGLQLLFYSVGIGQISSEVPQNLSASRPQDRQFILSSKKLLLSDSGFYLCAWNVGNTEAFFGQGTRLTVV.

To note about this clone: Mismatch with germline at one junction end may stem from a read error. The V and J genes are TRBV5-1 and TRBJ1-2, with 11 bases identical to TRBD1. This CDR3 comprises 13 residues. Per the germline V gene, CDR1 is SGHRS and CDR2 is YFSETQ. CDR3 residues: CASSWDRGAGYTF. CDR3 sequence (DNA): TGTGCCAGCAGCTGGGACAGGGGGGCCGGCTACACCTTC.

CDR3 nucleotide sequence: TGCGCCAGCATAGGTGGAAGCTCCTACGAGCAGTACTTC. Its protein is CASIGGSSYEQYF. The V and J genes are TRBV10-2 and TRBJ2-7; D not resolved. The germline V gene encodes CDR1 WSHSY and CDR2 SAAADI. V was shortened by 7 bases and J by 0 bases, with 10 bases between the two germline ends. The CDR3 extends over 13 amino acids.

This clone occurred a few times. The CDR3 sequence is CASSADRVGNQPQHF. CDR3 nucleotide sequence: TGTGCCAGCAGTGCGGACAGGGTGGGCAATCAGCCCCAGCATTTT. This rearrangement joins TRBV2 to TRBJ1-5; 8 bases map to TRBD1. The ends lost 4 bases at V and 2 bases at J; junction bases unmatched: 4. Germline V gene data show CDR1 as SNHLY and CDR2 as FYNNEI. The CDR3 runs 15 residues.

The genes are TRBV6-6 and TRBJ1-3; 11 positions agree with TRBD1. The CDR3 spans 16 residues. CDR1 and CDR2 from the germline V gene are MNHNY and SVGAGI (reference sequence). V dropped 0 bases and J dropped 6; count of bases not matched to a gene: 4. This CDR3 is CASSYSMDRGQNTIYF. CDR3 sequence (DNA): TGTGCCAGCAGTTACTCGATGGACAGGGGGCAAAACACCATATATTTT.

CDR3 coding DNA: TGTGCCACCAGCAGAGTCCCTCCTGAAAGAAGACAGGGGGCGAGGGAGCAGTACTTC. This codes for CATSRVPPERRQGAREQYF. V usage is TRBV15 and J usage is TRBJ2-7, with 10 bases fitting TRBD1. The ends lost 1 base at V and 7 bases at J; junction bases unmatched: 19. This CDR3 region has 19 residues. CDR1 is LNHNV and CDR2 is YYDKDF in the germline V gene (reference sequence).

V is TRBV5-4 and J is TRBJ2-7, with D perhaps given as TRBD1 or TRBD2 (6 bases each). Trimming shortened V by 4 bases and J by 4 bases, and 18 bases separated the two germline ends. This CDR3 has 15 amino acids. Per the germline V gene, CDR1 is SGHNT and CDR2 is YYREEE (reference sequence). CDR3 protein: CASSHRGGTAYEQYF. CDR3 nucleotides: TGTGCCAGCAGCCATAGAGGGGGGACCGCTTACGAGCAGTACTTC. Full variable domain (missing parts from reference TRBV5-4 and TRBJ2-7): ETGVTQSPTHLIKTRGQQVTLRCSSQSGHNTVSWYQQALGQGPQFIFQYYREEENGRGNFPPRFSGLQFPNYSSELNVNALELDDSALYLCASSHRGGTAYEQYFGPGTRLTVT.

The chain couples TRBV6-4 to TRBJ2-5, with TRBD2 matching over 12 bases. Germline values: CDR1 MRHNA, CDR2 SNTAGT. The CDR3 is made up of 15 amino acids. The junction had 7 bases not matched to a gene; V was cut back by 7 bases and J by 4 bases. Written as DNA, the CDR3 is TGTGCCAGCAAAAAAGGGGGACTAGCGGGAGAGACCCAGTACTTC. This encodes CASKKGGLAGETQYF.